One and the same sample provided the 14 T cell receptor beta chains below, sequenced in a study of blood T cell repertoires in COVID-19. Some clones are missing from TCRdb's copy, which holds only in-frame ones; the method was immunoSEQ multiplex PCR. The sample gives 200,000 to 250,000 clones, 82% of which show up once; roughly 8.2% is in the top ten. Sequenced input: peripheral blood. The source is a woman of 80 years or more with COVID-19, enrolled during active disease.

The chain employs TRBV19 and TRBJ2-1; possible D gene TRBD2, 6 bases. Trimming pared 9 bases from V and 4 bases from J, leaving 10 bases between. The CDR3 is made up of 12 amino acids. Germline V gene data show CDR1 as LNHDA and CDR2 as SQIVND (reference sequence). DNA for the CDR3: TGTGCCAGCACGGGGACTTACAATGAGCAGTTCTTC. Translation: CASTGTYNEQFF.

This clone was seen only once. The chain uses TRBV4-3 and TRBJ1-1; 8 bases are a match to TRBD1. The V gene's germline CDR1 is LGHNA and CDR2 YSLEER. Unmatched junction bases numbered 4, after V lost 6 bases and J lost 1 base. This CDR3 comprises 14 residues. The CDR3 DNA sequence: TGCGCCAGCAGTGTAGGACAGGGGAACACTGAAGCTTTCTTT. This codes for CASSVGQGNTEAFF.

V is TRBV10-3 and J is TRBJ2-1; TRBD1 matches 7 bases. Germline V gene sequence: CDR1 ENHRY, CDR2 SYGVKD. With V trimmed by 5 bases and J by 6 bases, 10 bases remained unmatched. This CDR3 is built from 15 residues. The CDR3 DNA is TGTGCCATCAGTTTAACAGGGGACCGGGTCAATGAGCAGTTCTTC. As protein: CAISLTGDRVNEQFF.

This rearrangement joins TRBV6-5 to TRBJ1-2; TRBD1 matches 9 bases. The CDR3 sequence is 14 residues long. Per the germline V gene, CDR1 is MNHEY and CDR2 is SVGAGI. Germline trimming cut 6 bases from V and 4 bases from J; bases unmatched to any gene: 6. The DNA for the CDR3 is TGTGCCAGCAGCGACACAGGGGGCATCTATGGCTACACCTTC. Amino acid sequence: CASSDTGGIYGYTF.

V usage is TRBV5-1 and J usage is TRBJ2-7; 9 bases agree with TRBD1. There are 14 residues in the CDR3. Trimming at V came to 2 bases and at J to 4 bases, leaving 4 bases not matched to a gene. The V gene's germline CDR1 is SGHRS and CDR2 YFSETQ. Written as DNA, the CDR3 is TGCGCCAGCAGCTTCGCCGGGACAGGGTACGAGCAGTACTTC. Its translation is CASSFAGTGYEQYF.

V usage is TRBV30 and J usage is TRBJ2-4; TRBD1 agrees at 12 bases. Germline trimming cut 4 bases from V and 1 base from J; bases unmatched to any gene: 5. Germline values: CDR1 GTSNPN, CDR2 SVGIG (reference sequence). CDR3 size: 16 residues. CDR3 DNA sequence: TGTGCCTGGAAGGGACAGGGGGCCTGGGCCAAAAACATTCAGTACTTC. This gives the protein CAWKGQGAWAKNIQYF.

This clone was counted a single time. This chain joins TRBV5-1 and TRBJ1-4; 8 positions agree with TRBD1. The germline V gene encodes CDR1 SGHRS and CDR2 YFSETQ. J gave up 6 bases and V 5 bases, and 6 bases lay outside the gene matches. The CDR3 length is 14 residues. The CDR3 coding sequence is TGCGCCAGCAGTCCGGACAGGGCGGATGAAAAACTGTTTTTT. Amino acid sequence: CASSPDRADEKLFF.

The CDR3, as DNA: TGTGCCAGCAGTTTCCGGACTGCTAATAGCAATCAGCCCCAGCATTTT. Residues: CASSFRTANSNQPQHF. This chain links TRBV28 with TRBJ1-5; no definite D call. CDR1 is MDHEN, CDR2 SYDVKM, per germline. There are 16 residues in the CDR3. With 3 bases removed from V and 0 bases from J, the gap between germline ends came to 12 bases. The variable domain in full, with the rest retrieved from reference TRBV28 and TRBJ1-5, is DVKVTQSSRYLVKRTGEKVFLECVQDMDHENMFWYRQDPGLGLRLIYFSYDVKMKEKGDIPEGYSVSREKKERFSLILESASTNQTSMYLCASSFRTANSNQPQHFGDGTRLSIL.

The rearrangement links TRBV19 to TRBJ2-7; 12 nucleotides align to TRBD1. The CDR3 is 15 amino acids. Trimming at V came to 3 bases and at J to 6 bases, leaving 6 bases not matched to a gene. The germline V gene encodes CDR1 LNHDA and CDR2 SQIVND (reference sequence). This CDR3 is CASSIVGQGASEQYF. The DNA for the CDR3 is TGTGCCAGTAGTATCGTGGGACAGGGGGCTAGCGAGCAGTACTTC.

This chain joins TRBV6-2 or TRBV6-3 and TRBJ2-4; a possible D gene is TRBD1 (5 bases). Germline loops: CDR1 MNHEY, CDR2 SVGEGT. Between the trimmed V and J ends, which lost 4 bases and 14 bases, there was a span of 15 bases. CDR3 length: 12 residues. The CDR3 bases are TGTGCCAGCAGTTTAGGGGTAGGGGTGGAGTACTTC. It encodes CASSLGVGVEYF.

The chain employs TRBV5-1 and TRBJ1-3; 9 bases are a match to TRBD1. In germline, CDR1 is SGHRS, CDR2 YFSETQ. V lost 4 bases and J lost 4; bases outside the gene matches: 6. This CDR3 spans 15 amino acids. The CDR3 sequence is CASSLSGTGGNTIYF. The CDR3 coding sequence is TGCGCCAGCAGCCTCTCCGGGACAGGGGGAAACACCATATATTTT.

The rearrangement joins TRBV7-2 to TRBJ1-1, with 7 bases that match TRBD1. The junction had 19 bases not matched to a gene; V was cut back by 8 bases and J by 7 bases. Germline V gene data show CDR1 as SGHTA and CDR2 as FQGNSA. The length of the CDR3 is 16 residues. Written as DNA, the CDR3 is TGTGCCAGCCAGAGTCAGGGACAGCTTACAGGTGATGAAGCTTTCTTT. Its translation is CASQSQGQLTGDEAFF.

The rearrangement links TRBV28 to TRBJ2-7; D gene ambiguous. Germline lookup yields CDR1 MDHEN and CDR2 SYDVKM. The CDR3 has 14 amino acids. V was cut by 2 bases and J by 7 bases, with 15 bases left in between. The DNA for the CDR3 is TGTGCCAGCAGTTTAGGGCAGGTAATCCTGGAGCAGTACTTC. Translation gives CASSLGQVILEQYF. Full variable domain (remainder filled in from reference TRBV28 and TRBJ2-7): DVKVTQSSRYLVKRTGEKVFLECVQDMDHENMFWYRQDPGLGLRLIYFSYDVKMKEKGDIPEGYSVSREKKERFSLILESASTNQTSMYLCASSLGQVILEQYFGPGTRLTVT.

The chain combines TRBV11-2 with TRBJ2-5; D gene unclear. This CDR3 has 15 amino acids. V was clipped by 3 bases and J by 4 bases, with 15 bases between them. Per germline, CDR1 SGHAT and CDR2 FQNNGV. In nucleotides, the CDR3 is TGTGCCAGCAGCTTCTTTTCTCGGGTGGCAGAGACCCAGTACTTC. Its translation: CASSFFSRVAETQYF.